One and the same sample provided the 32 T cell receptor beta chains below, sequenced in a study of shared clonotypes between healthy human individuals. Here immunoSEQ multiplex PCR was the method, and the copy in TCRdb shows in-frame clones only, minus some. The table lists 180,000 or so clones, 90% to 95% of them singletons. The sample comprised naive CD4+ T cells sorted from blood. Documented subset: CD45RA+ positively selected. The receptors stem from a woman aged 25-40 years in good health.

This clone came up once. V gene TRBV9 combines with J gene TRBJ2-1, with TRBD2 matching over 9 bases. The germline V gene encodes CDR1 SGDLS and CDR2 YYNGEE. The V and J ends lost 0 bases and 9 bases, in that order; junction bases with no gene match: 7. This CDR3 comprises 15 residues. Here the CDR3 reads CASSVDGSGSSEQFF. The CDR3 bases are TGTGCCAGCAGCGTAGATGGTAGCGGGAGTAGTGAGCAGTTCTTC.

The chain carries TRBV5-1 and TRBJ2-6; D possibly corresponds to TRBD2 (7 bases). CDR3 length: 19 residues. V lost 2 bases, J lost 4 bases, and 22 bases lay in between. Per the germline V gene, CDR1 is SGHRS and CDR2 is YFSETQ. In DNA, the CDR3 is TGCGCCAGCAGCTTAGGGACACAGGGAGGGCGTACGGGGGCCAACGTCCTGACTTTC. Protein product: CASSLGTQGGRTGANVLTF.

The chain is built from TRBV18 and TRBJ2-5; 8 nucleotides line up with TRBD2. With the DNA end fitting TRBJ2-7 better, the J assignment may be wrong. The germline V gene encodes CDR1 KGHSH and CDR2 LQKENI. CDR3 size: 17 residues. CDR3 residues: CASSPPKAASGSYEQYF. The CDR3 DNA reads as TGTGCCAGCTCACCACCGAAAGCGGCTAGCGGGTCCTACGAGCAGTACTTC.

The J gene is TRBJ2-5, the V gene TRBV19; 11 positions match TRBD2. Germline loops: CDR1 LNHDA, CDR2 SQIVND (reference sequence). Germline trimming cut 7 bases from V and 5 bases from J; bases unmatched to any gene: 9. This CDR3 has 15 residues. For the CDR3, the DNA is TGTGCCAGTACCAAGACTAGCGGGACGGGCGAGACCCAGTACTTC. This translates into CASTKTSGTGETQYF.

The CDR3 nucleotides read TGTGCCATCAGACCCTTTGGCACAGGGGGGTTGAAGAACGAGCAGTACTTC. This sequence encodes CAIRPFGTGGLKNEQYF. This chain uses TRBV10-3 with TRBJ2-5; 8 bases are a match to TRBD1. Judging by the DNA end, TRBJ2-7 fits better; the J call may be wrong. The CDR3 is made up of 17 amino acids. Germline V gene lookup returns CDR1 ENHRY and CDR2 SYGVKD.

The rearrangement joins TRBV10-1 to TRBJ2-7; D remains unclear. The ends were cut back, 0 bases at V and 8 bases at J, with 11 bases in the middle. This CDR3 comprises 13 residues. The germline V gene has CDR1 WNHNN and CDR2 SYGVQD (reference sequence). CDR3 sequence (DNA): TGCGCCAGCAGTGAGTCTAACGGAAAGAAGCAGTACTTC. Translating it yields CASSESNGKKQYF.

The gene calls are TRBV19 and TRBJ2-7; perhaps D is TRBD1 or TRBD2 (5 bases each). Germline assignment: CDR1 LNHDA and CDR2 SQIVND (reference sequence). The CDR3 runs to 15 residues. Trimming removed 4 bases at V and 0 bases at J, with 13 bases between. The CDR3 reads CASSTGDGYSYEQYF. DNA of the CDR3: TGTGCCAGTAGTACCGGGGACGGGTACTCCTACGAGCAGTACTTC.

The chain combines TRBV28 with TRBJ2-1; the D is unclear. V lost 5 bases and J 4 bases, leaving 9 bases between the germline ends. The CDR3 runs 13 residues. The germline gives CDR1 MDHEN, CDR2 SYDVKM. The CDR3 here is CASSRAYYNEQFF. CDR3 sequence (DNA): TGTGCCAGCAGTCGGGCCTATTACAATGAGCAGTTCTTC.

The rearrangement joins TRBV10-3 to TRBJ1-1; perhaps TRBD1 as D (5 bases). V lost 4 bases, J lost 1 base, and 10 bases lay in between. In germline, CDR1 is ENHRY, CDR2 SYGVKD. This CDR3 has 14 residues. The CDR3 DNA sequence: TGTGCCATCAGTGGGGAGGGGACGAACACTGAAGCTTTCTTT. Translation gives CAISGEGTNTEAFF.

The CDR3 loop is CASSPEGTGVYEQYF. The CDR3 DNA is TGTGCCAGCTCACCCGAAGGGACAGGCGTCTACGAGCAGTACTTC. V and J are TRBV18 and TRBJ2-5, with TRBD1 matching over 8 bases. The end of the DNA fits TRBJ2-7 better, so the J call may be wrong. The CDR3 totals 15 residues. The germline V gene encodes CDR1 KGHSH and CDR2 LQKENI.

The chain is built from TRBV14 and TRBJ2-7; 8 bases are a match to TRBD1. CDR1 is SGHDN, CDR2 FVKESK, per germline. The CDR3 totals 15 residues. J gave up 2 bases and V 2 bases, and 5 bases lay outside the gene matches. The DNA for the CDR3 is TGTGCCAGCAGCCAATTTGACAGGGGCCCCTACGAGCAGTACTTC. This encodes CASSQFDRGPYEQYF.

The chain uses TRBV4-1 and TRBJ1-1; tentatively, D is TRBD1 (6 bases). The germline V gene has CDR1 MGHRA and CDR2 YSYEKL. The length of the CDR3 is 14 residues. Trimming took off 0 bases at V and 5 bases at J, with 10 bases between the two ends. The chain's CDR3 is CASSQDRGGTEAFF. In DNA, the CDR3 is TGCGCCAGCAGCCAAGACAGGGGAGGTACTGAAGCTTTCTTT.

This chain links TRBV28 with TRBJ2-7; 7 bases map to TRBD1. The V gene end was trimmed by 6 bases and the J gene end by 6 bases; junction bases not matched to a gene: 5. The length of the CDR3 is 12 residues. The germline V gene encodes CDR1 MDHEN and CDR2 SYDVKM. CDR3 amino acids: CASRLNRGEQYF. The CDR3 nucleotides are TGTGCCAGCAGGCTAAACAGGGGCGAGCAGTACTTC.

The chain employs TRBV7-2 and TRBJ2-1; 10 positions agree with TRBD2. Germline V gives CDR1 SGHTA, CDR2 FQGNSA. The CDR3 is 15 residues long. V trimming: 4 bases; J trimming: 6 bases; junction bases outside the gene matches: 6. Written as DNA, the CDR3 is TGTGCCAGCAGCTCCGGTCTAGCGGGAGTCAATGAGCAGTTCTTC. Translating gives CASSSGLAGVNEQFF.

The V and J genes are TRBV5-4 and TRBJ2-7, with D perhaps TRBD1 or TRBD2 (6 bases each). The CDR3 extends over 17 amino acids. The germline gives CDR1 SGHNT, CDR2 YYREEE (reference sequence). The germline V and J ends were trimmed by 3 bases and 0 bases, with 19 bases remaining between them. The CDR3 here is CASSSGTQGGSSYEQYF. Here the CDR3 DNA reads TGTGCCAGCAGCTCAGGAACTCAAGGGGGGAGCTCCTACGAGCAGTACTTC.

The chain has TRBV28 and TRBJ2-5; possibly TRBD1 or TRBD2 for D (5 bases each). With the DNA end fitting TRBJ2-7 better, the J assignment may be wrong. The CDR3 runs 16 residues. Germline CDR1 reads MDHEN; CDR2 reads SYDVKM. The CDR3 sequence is CASSTTGTALGNEQYF. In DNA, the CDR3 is TGTGCCAGCAGTACCACCGGGACGGCCCTGGGCAACGAGCAGTACTTC.

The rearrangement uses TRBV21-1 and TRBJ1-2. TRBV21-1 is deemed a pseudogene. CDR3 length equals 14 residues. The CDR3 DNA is TGTGCCAGCAGCAAGGATGCATCCAACTATGGCTACACCTTC. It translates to CASSKDASNYGYTF.

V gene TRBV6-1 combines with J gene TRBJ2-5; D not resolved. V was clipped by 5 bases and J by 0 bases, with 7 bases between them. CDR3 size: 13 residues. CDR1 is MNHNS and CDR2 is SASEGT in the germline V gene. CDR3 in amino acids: CASSIWDQETQYF. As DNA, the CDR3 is TGTGCCAGCAGTATTTGGGACCAAGAGACCCAGTACTTC.

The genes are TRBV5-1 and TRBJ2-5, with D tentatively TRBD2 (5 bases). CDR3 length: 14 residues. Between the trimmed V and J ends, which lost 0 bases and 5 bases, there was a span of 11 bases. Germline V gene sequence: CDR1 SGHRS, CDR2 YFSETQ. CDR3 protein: CASSLEAGLETQYF. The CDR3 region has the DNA TGCGCCAGCAGCTTGGAGGCGGGTTTGGAGACCCAGTACTTC.

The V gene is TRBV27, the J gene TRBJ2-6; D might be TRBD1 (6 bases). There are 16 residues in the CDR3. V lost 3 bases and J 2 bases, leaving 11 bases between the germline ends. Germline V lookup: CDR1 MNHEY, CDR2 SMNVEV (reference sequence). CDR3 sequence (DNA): TGTGCCAGCAGTTTGACAGGAGATACTGGGGCCAACGTCCTGACTTTC. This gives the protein CASSLTGDTGANVLTF.

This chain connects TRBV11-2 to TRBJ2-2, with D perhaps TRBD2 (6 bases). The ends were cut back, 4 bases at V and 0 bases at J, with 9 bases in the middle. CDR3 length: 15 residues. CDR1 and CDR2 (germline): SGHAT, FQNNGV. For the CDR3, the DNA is TGTGCCAGCAGCTGGGACTGGTCGAACACCGGGGAGCTGTTTTTT. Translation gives CASSWDWSNTGELFF.

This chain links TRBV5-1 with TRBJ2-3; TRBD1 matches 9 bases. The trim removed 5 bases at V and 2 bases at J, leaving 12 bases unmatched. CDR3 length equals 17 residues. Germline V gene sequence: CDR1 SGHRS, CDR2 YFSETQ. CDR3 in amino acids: CASRPYAGTGPTDTQYF. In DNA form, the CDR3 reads TGCGCCAGCAGACCTTACGCCGGGACAGGGCCCACAGATACGCAGTATTTT.

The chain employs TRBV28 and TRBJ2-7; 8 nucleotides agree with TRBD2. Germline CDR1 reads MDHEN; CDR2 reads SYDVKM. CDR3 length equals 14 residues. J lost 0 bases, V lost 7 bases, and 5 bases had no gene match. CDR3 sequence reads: CASISGSSSYEQYF. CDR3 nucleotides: TGTGCCAGCATAAGCGGGAGCAGCTCCTACGAGCAGTACTTC.

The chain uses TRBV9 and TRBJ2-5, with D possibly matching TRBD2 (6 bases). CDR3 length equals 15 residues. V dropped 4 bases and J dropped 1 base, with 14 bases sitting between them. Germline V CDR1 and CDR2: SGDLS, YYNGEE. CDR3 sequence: CASSRGRGFQETQYF. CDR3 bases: TGTGCCAGCAGCCGAGGCCGGGGGTTCCAAGAGACCCAGTACTTC.

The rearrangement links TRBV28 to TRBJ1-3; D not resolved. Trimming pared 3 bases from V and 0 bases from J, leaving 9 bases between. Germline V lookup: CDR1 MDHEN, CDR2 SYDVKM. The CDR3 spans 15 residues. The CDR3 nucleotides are TGTGCCAGCAGTTTCAGACAACGCTCTGGAAACACCATATATTTT. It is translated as CASSFRQRSGNTIYF.

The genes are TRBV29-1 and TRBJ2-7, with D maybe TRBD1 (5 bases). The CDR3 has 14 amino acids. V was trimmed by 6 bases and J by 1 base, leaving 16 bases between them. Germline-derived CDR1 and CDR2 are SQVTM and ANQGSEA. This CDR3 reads CSVAQGGPSYEQYF. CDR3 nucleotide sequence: TGCAGCGTAGCTCAGGGTGGACCATCCTACGAGCAGTACTTC.

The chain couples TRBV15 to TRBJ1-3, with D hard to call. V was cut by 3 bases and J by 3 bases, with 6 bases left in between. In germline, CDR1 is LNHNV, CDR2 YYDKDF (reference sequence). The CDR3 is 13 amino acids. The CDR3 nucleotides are TGTGCCACCAGCAGCTCGATTGGAAACACCATATATTTT. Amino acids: CATSSSIGNTIYF.

In nucleotides, the CDR3 is TGTGCCAGTAGTATTGAGGTAGCGGGAGGACTCTACGAGCAGTACTTC. This gives the protein CASSIEVAGGLYEQYF. The rearrangement uses TRBV19 and TRBJ2-7; 10 nucleotides align to TRBD2. There are 16 residues in the CDR3. Germline V gene sequence: CDR1 LNHDA, CDR2 SQIVND (reference sequence). V shed 3 bases and J 3 bases; nucleotides not matched to a gene: 8.

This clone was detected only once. In nucleotides, the CDR3 is TGTGCCAGCAGTTTATGGGGACAGGGGTGGTACGAGCAGTACTTC. Protein product: CASSLWGQGWYEQYF. The V gene is TRBV28, the J gene TRBJ2-7; 10 nucleotides line up with TRBD1. This CDR3 is built from 15 residues. The junction had 3 bases not matched to a gene; V was cut back by 0 bases and J by 4 bases. CDR1 and CDR2 (germline): MDHEN, SYDVKM.

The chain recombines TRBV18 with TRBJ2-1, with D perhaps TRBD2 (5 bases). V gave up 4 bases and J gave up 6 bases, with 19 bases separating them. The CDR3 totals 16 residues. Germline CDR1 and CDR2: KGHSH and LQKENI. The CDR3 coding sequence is TGTGCCAGCTCACTACTACTCGGGGAAGCCTCCAATGAGCAGTTCTTC. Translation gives CASSLLLGEASNEQFF.

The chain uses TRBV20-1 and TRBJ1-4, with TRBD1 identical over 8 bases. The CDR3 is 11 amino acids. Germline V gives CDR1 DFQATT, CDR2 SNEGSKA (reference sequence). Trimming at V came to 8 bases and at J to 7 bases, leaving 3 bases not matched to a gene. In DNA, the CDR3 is TGCAGTTCACAGGGGGTTGAAAAACTGTTTTTT. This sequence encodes CSSQGVEKLFF.

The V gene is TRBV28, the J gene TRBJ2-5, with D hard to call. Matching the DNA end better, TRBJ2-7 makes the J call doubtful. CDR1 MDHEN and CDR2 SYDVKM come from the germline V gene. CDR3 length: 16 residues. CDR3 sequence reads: CASSSPPVSLPYEQYF. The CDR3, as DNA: TGTGCCAGCAGTTCCCCACCGGTTAGTCTCCCCTACGAGCAGTACTTC.